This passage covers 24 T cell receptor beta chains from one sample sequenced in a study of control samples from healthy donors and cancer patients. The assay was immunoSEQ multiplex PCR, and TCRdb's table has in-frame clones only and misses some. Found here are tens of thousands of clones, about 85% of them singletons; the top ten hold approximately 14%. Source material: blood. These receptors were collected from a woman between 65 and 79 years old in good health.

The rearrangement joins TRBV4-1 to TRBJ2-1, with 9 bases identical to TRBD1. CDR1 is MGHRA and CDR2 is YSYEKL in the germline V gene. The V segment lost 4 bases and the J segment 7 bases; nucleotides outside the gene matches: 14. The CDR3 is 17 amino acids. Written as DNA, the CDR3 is TGCGCCAGCAGCCTCCAACCCACAGGGGGCCTACGGAATGAGCAGTTCTTC. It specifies CASSLQPTGGLRNEQFF.

CDR3 bases: TGTGCCAGTAGTATTCAAGGTGAATGGAGGACTATTAACTATGGCTACACCTTC. This codes for CASSIQGEWRTINYGYTF. V usage is TRBV19 and J usage is TRBJ1-2, with no clear D. This CDR3 has 18 amino acids. The germline V gene encodes CDR1 LNHDA and CDR2 SQIVND (reference sequence). Trimming shortened V by 3 bases and J by 1 base, and 21 bases separated the two germline ends. The variable domain in full, completed from reference TRBV19 and TRBJ1-2, reads DGGITQSPKYLFRKEGQNVTLSCEQNLNHDAMYWYRQDPGQGLRLIYYSQIVNDFQKGDIAEGYSVSREKKESFPLTVTSAQKNPTAFYLCASSIQGEWRTINYGYTFGSGTRLTVV.

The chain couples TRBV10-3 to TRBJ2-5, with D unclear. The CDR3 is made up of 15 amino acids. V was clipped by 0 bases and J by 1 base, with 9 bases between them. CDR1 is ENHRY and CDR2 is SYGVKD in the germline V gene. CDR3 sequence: CAISESKQLQETQYF. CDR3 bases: TGTGCCATCAGTGAGTCGAAACAGCTCCAAGAGACCCAGTACTTC.

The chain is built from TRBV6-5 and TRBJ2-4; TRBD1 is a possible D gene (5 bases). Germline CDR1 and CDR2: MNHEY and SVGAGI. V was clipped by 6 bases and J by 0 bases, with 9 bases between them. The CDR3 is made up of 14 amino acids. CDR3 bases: TGTGCCAGCAGGACAGAGCTAGCCAAAAACATTCAGTACTTC. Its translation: CASRTELAKNIQYF.

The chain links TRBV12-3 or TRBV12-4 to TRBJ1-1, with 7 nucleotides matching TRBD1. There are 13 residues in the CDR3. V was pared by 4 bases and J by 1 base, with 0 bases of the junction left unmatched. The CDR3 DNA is TGTGCCAGCAGTTGGACAGGGAACACTGAAGCTTTCTTT. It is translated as CASSWTGNTEAFF.

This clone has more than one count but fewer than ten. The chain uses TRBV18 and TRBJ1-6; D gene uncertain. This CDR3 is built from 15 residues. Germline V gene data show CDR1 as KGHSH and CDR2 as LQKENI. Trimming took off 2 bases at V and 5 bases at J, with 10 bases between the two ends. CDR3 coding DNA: TGTGCCAGCTCACCAGGCCGGACCGATAATTCACCCCTCCACTTT. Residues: CASSPGRTDNSPLHF.

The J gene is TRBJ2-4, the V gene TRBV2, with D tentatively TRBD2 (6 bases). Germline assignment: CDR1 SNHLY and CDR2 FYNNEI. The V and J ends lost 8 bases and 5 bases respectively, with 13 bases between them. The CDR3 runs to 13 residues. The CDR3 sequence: CASHRDFQNIQYF. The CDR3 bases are TGTGCCAGCCACCGGGACTTTCAAAACATTCAGTACTTC.

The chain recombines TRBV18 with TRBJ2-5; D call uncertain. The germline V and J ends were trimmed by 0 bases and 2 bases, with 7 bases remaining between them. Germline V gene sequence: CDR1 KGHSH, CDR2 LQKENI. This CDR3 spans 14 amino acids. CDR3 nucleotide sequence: TGTGCCAGCTCACCACCGAACAGACAAGAGACCCAGTACTTC. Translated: CASSPPNRQETQYF. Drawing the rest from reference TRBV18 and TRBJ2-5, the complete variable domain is NAGVMQNPRHLVRRRGQEARLRCSPMKGHSHVYWYRQLPEEGLKFMVYLQKENIIDESGMPKERFSAEFPKEGPSILRIQQVVRGDSAAYFCASSPPNRQETQYFGPGTRLLVL.

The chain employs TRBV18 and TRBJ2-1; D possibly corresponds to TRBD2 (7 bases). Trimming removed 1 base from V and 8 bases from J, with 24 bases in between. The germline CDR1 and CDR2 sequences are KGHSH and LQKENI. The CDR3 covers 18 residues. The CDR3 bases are TGTGCCAGCTCACCACGGGCCCCAGGGGCGGGAGCCGGCGATGAGCAGTTCTTC. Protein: CASSPRAPGAGAGDEQFF.

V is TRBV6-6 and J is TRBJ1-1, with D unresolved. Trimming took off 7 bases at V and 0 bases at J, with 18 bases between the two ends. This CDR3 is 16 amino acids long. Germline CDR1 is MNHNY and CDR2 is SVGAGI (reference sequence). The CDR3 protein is CASTDPVRFMNTEAFF. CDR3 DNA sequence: TGTGCCAGCACCGACCCTGTCAGATTTATGAACACTGAAGCTTTCTTT.

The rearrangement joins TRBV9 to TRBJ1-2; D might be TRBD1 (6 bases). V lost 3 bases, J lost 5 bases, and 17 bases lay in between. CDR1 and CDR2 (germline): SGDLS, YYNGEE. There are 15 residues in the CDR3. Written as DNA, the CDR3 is TGTGCCAGCAGCGGGGGGCAGTTATCAGGGTATGGCTACACCTTC. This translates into CASSGGQLSGYGYTF.

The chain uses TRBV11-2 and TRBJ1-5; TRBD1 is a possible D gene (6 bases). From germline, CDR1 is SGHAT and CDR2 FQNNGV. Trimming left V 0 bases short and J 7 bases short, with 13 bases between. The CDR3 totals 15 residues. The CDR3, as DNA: TGTGCCAGCAGCTTAGAGGGGGCTCGGGGACAGCCCCAGCATTTT. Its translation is CASSLEGARGQPQHF.

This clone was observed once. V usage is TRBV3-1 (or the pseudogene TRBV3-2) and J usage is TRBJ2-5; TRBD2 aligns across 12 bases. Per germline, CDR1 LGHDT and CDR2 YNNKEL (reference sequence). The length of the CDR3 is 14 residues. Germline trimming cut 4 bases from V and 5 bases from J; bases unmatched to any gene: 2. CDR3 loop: CASSLLAGGETQYF. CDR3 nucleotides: TGTGCCAGCAGCCTTCTAGCGGGAGGGGAGACCCAGTACTTC.

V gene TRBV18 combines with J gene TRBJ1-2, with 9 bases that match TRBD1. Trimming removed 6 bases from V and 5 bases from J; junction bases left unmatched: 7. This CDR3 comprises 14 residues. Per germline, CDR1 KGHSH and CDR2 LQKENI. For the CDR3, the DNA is TGTGCCAGCTCCCTCCAGGGACAGGGATATGGCTACACCTTC. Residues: CASSLQGQGYGYTF.

The CDR3 loop is CASSTQGANEQFF. CDR3 DNA: TGCGCCAGCAGCACTCAGGGGGCCAATGAGCAGTTCTTC. J is TRBJ2-1 and V is TRBV5-1; 8 bases are shared with TRBD1. Germline V gene sequence: CDR1 SGHRS, CDR2 YFSETQ. The CDR3 consists of 13 residues. V dropped 4 bases and J dropped 6; count of bases not matched to a gene: 3. The full variable domain, its missing parts supplied by reference TRBV5-1 and TRBJ2-1, is KAGVTQTPRYLIKTRGQQVTLSCSPISGHRSVSWYQQTPGQGLQFLFEYFSETQRNKGNFPGRFSGRQFSNSRSEMNVSTLELGDSALYLCASSTQGANEQFFGPGTRLTVL.

The CDR3 region has the DNA TGTGCCTGGAGGCTAGGGACTGAAGCTTTCTTT. Protein: CAWRLGTEAFF. The chain couples TRBV30 to TRBJ1-1; D remains ambiguous. The germline CDR1 and CDR2 sequences are GTSNPN and SVGIG (reference sequence). The CDR3 spans 11 residues. V lost 3 bases and J 5 bases, leaving 7 bases between the germline ends.

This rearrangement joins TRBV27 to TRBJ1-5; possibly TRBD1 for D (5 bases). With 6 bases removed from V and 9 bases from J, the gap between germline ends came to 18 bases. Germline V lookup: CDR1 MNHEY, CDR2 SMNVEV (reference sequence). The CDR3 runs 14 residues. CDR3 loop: CASSYTGGKGPQHF. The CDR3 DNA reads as TGTGCCAGCAGCTATACAGGTGGTAAAGGGCCCCAGCATTTT.

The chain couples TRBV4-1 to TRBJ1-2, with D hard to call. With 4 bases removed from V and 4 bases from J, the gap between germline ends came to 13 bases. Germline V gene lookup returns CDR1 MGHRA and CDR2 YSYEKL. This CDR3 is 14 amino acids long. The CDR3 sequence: CASSPSVVVYGYTF. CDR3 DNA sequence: TGCGCCAGCAGCCCCTCGGTGGTAGTCTATGGCTACACCTTC.

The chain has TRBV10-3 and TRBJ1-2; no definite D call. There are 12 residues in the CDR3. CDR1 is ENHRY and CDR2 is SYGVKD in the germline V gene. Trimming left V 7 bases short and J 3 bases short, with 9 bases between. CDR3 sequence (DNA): TGTGCCATCACAGCGGATCACTATGGCTACACCTTC. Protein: CAITADHYGYTF.

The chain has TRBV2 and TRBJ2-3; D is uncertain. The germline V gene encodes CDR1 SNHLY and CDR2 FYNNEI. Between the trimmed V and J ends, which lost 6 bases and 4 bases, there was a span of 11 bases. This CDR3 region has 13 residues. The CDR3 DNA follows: TGTGCCAGCAGCGCCAGCTTGGCAGATACGCAGTATTTT. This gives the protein CASSASLADTQYF.

The chain's CDR3 is CASSLGSAGDGGYTF. The DNA for the CDR3 is TGTGCCAGCAGCTTAGGATCAGCCGGGGACGGAGGCTACACCTTC. The chain recombines TRBV7-2 with TRBJ1-2; D is possibly TRBD1 (5 bases). V was pared by 1 base and J by 8 bases, with 17 bases between. There are 15 residues in the CDR3. Germline V CDR1 and CDR2: SGHTA, FQGNSA. Together with reference TRBV7-2 and TRBJ1-2, the CDR3 gives the full variable domain: GAGVSQSPSNKVTEKGKDVELRCDPISGHTALYWYRQSLGQGLEFLIYFQGNSAPDKSGLPSDRFSAERTGGSVSTLTIQRTQQEDSAVYLCASSLGSAGDGGYTFGSGTRLTVV.

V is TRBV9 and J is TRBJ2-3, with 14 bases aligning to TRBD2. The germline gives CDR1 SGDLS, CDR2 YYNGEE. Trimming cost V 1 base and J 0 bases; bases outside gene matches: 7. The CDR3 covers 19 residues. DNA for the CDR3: TGTGCCAGCAGCGTAAGGGGGACTAGCGGGAGTATAAGCACAGATACGCAGTATTTT. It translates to CASSVRGTSGSISTDTQYF.

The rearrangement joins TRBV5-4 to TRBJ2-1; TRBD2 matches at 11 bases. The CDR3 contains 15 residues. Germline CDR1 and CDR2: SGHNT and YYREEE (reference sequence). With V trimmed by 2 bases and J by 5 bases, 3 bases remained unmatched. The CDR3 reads CASSLVLAGDNEQFF. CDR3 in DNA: TGTGCCAGCAGCTTAGTACTAGCGGGAGACAATGAGCAGTTCTTC.

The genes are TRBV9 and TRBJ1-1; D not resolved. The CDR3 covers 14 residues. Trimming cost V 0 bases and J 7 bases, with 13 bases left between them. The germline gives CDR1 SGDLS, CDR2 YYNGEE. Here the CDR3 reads CASSVGQVPHEAFF. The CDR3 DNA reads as TGTGCCAGCAGCGTAGGGCAGGTCCCACATGAAGCTTTCTTT.